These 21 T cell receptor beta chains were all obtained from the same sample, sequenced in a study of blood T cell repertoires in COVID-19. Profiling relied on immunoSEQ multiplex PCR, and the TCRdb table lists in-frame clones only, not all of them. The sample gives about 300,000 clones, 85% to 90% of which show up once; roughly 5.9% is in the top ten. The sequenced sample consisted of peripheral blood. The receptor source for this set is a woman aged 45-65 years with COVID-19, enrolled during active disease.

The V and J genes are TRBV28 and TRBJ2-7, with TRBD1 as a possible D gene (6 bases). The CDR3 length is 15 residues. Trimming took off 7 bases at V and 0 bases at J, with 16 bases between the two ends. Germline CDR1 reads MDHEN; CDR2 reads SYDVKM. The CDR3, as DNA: TGTGCCAGCAAGGTGCTAGGGGGAAGCTCCTACGAGCAGTACTTC. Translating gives CASKVLGGSSYEQYF.

CDR3 DNA sequence: TGTGCCTGGAGTGCGGGACTACAAGAGACCCAGTACTTC. It codes for CAWSAGLQETQYF. The chain is built from TRBV30 and TRBJ2-5; the match to TRBD2 covers 7 bases. The CDR3 sequence is 13 residues long. Germline-derived CDR1 and CDR2 are GTSNPN and SVGIG (reference sequence). V shed 1 base and J 2 bases; nucleotides not matched to a gene: 1.

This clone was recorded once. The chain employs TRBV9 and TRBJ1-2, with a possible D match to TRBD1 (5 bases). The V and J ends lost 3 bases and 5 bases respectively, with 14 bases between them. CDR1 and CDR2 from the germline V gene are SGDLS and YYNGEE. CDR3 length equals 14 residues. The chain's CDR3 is CASSASTAPYGYTF. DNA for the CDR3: TGTGCCAGCAGCGCCTCGACAGCGCCATATGGCTACACCTTC.

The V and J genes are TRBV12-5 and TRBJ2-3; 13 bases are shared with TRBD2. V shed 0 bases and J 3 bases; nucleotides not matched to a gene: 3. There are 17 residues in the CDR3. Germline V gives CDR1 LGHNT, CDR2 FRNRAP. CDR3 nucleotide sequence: TGTGCTAGTGGTTTGGTCCGACTAGCGGGAGGAACAGATACGCAGTATTTT. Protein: CASGLVRLAGGTDTQYF. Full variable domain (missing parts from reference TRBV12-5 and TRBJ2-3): DARVTQTPRHKVTEMGQEVTMRCQPILGHNTVFWYRQTMMQGLELLAYFRNRAPLDDSGMPKDRFSAEMPDATLATLKIQPSEPRDSAVYFCASGLVRLAGGTDTQYFGPGTRLTVL.

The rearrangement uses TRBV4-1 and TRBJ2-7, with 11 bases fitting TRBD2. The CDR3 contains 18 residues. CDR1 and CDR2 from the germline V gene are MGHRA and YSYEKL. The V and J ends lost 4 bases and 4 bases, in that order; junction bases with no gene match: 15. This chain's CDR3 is CASSLPGLADEGFYEQYF. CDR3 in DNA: TGCGCCAGCAGCCTCCCGGGACTAGCGGATGAAGGGTTTTACGAGCAGTACTTC.

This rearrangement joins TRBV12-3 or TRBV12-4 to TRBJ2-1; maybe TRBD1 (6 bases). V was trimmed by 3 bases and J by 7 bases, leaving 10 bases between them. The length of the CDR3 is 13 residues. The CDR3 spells CASSFSGTNEQFF. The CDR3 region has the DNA TGTGCCAGCAGTTTCTCCGGGACAAATGAGCAGTTCTTC.

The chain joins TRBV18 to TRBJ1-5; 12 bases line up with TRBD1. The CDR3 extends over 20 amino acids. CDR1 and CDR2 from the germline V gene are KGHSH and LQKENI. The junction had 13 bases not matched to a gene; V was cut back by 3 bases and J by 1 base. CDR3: CASSPIPKGTGGLSNQPQHF. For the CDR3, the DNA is TGTGCCAGCTCACCGATACCCAAAGGGACAGGGGGCTTGAGCAATCAGCCCCAGCATTTT.

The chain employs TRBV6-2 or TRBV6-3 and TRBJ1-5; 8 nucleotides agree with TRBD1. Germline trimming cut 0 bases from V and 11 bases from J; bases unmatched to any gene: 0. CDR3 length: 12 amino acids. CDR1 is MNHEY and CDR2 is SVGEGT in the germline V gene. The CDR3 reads CASSYSDRAQHF. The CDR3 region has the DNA TGTGCCAGCAGTTACTCGGACAGGGCCCAGCATTTT.

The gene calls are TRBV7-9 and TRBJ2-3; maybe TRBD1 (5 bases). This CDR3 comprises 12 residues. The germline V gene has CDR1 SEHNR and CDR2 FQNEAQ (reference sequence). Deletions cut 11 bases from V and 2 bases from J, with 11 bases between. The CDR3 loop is CACSTDTDTQYF. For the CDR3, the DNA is TGTGCCTGTTCGACAGACACAGATACGCAGTATTTT.

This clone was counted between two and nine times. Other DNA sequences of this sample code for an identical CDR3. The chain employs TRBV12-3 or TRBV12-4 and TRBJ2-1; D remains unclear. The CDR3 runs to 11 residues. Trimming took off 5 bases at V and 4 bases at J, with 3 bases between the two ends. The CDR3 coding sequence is TGTGCCAGCAGTCTATACAATGAGCAGTTCTTC. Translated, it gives CASSLYNEQFF.

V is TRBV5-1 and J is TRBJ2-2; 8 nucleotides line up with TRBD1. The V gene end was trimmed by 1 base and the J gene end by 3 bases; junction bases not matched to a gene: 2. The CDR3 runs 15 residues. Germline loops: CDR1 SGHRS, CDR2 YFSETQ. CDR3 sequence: CASSLPTGDTGELFF. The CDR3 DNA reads TGCGCCAGCAGCTTGCCGACAGGGGACACCGGGGAGCTGTTTTTT.

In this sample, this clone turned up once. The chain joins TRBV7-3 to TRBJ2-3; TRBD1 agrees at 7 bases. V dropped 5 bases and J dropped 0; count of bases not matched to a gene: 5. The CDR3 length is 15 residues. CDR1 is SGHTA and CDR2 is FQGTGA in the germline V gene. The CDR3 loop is CASSQGQQSTDTQYF. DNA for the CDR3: TGTGCCAGCAGCCAGGGACAGCAGAGCACAGATACGCAGTATTTT.

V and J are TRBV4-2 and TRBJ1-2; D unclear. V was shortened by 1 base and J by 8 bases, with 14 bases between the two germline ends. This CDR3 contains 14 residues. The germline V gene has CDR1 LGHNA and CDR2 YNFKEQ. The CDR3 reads CASSQVEGIKGYTF. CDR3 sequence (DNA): TGTGCCAGCAGCCAAGTCGAGGGAATCAAGGGCTACACCTTC.

CDR3 sequence reads: CASRTNRGPYNEQFF. The CDR3 region has the DNA TGTGCCAGCAGAACTAACAGGGGTCCCTACAATGAGCAGTTCTTC. This rearrangement joins TRBV6-5 to TRBJ2-1; 7 nucleotides line up with TRBD1. V shed 6 bases and J 2 bases; nucleotides not matched to a gene: 7. Germline CDR1 is MNHEY and CDR2 is SVGAGI. The CDR3 sequence is 15 residues long.

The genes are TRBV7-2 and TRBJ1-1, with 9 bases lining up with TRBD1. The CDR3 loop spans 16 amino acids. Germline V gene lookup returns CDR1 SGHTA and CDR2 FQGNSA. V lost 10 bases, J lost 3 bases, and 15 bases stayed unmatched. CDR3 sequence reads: CANPSRDRVSDTEAFF. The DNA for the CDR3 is TGTGCCAACCCAAGCCGGGACAGGGTGTCGGACACTGAAGCTTTCTTT.

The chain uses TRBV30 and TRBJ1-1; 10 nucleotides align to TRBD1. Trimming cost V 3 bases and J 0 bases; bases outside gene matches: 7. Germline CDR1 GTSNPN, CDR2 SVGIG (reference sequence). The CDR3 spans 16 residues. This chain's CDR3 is CAWRGDRGLMNTEAFF. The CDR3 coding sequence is TGTGCCTGGAGGGGGGACAGGGGCCTTATGAACACTGAAGCTTTCTTT. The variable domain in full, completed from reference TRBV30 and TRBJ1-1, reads SQTIHQWPATLVQPVGSPLSLECTVEGTSNPNLYWYRQAAGRGLQLLFYSVGIGQISSEVPQNLSASRPQDRQFILSSKKLLLSDSGFYLCAWRGDRGLMNTEAFFGQGTRLTVV.

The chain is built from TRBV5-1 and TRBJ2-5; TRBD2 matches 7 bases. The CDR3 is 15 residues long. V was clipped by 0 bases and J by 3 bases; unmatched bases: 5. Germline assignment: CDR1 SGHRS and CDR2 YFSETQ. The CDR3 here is CASSLARGGKETQYF. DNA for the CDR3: TGCGCCAGCAGCTTGGCGCGCGGGGGTAAAGAGACCCAGTACTTC.

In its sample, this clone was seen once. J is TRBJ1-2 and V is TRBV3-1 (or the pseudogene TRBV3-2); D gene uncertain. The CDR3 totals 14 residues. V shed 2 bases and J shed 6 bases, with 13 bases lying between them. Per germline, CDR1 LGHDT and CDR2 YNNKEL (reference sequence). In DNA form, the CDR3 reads TGTGCCAGCAGCCAACCCAATACCAGAAATGGCTACACCTTC. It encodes CASSQPNTRNGYTF.

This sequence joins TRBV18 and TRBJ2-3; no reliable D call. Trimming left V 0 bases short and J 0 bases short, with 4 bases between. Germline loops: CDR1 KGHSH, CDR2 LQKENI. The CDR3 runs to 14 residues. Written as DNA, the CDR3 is TGTGCCAGCTCACCACCGGCAAGCACAGATACGCAGTATTTT. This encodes CASSPPASTDTQYF.

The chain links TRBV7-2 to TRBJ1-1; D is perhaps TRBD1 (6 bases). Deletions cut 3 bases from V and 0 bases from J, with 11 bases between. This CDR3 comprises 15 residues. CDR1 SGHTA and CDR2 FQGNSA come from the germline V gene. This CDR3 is CASSFQGRLNTEAFF. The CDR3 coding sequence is TGTGCCAGCAGCTTTCAGGGGCGACTGAACACTGAAGCTTTCTTT. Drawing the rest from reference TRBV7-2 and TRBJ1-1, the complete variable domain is GAGVSQSPSNKVTEKGKDVELRCDPISGHTALYWYRQSLGQGLEFLIYFQGNSAPDKSGLPSDRFSAERTGGSVSTLTIQRTQQEDSAVYLCASSFQGRLNTEAFFGQGTRLTVV.

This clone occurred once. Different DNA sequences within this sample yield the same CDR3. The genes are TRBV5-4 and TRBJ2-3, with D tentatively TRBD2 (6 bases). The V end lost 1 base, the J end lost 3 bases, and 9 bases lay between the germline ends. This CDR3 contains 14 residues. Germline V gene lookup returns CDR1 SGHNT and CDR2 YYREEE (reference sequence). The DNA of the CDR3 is TGTGCCAGCAGCTTGTCGGGAGTTACAGATACGCAGTATTTT. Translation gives CASSLSGVTDTQYF.